This is a list of T cell receptor beta chains from one sample in a study of T cell changes during pregnancy in multiple sclerosis. The data were produced by immunoSEQ multiplex PCR, yet TCRdb's version contains in-frame clones alone and is incomplete. The table lists 15,000 to 20,000 clones, roughly 83% of them singletons. The source was CD8+ T cells from peripheral blood mononuclear cells, collected in the third trimester of pregnancy. These receptors originate from a female donor in good health, enrolled as a control in a pregnancy study. Each CDR3 is given with its conserved first and last residue. D genes are given only for firm matches. Where a row states a size, it is once, few, many or the class of an expanded clone; other rows omit it.

TRBV2	-	TRBJ2-7	-	CASSEIGGRGPYEQYF	TGTGCCAGCAGTGAAATAGGAGGCAGGGGTCCCTACGAGCAGTACTTC
TRBV18	-	TRBJ2-7	TRBD1	CASSPPGTGVYEQYF	TGTGCCAGCTCACCACCCGGGACAGGGGTCTACGAGCAGTACTTC
TRBV7-2	-	TRBJ1-1	-	CASSLSVNTEAFF	TGTGCCAGCAGCTTATCCGTGAACACTGAAGCTTTCTTT
TRBV20-1	-	TRBJ2-1	-	CSKWSSNEQFF	TGCAGTAAGTGGTCTAGCAATGAGCAGTTCTTC
TRBV2	-	TRBJ1-4	-	CASSESTTGLNEKLFF	TGTGCCAGCAGTGAAAGTACTACTGGACTTAATGAAAAACTGTTTTTT
TRBV28	-	TRBJ2-7	-	CASSFLGQSYEQYF	TGTGCCAGCAGTTTTTTGGGACAATCCTACGAGCAGTACTTC
TRBV5-8	few	TRBJ2-5	TRBD2	CASSLPWGGETQYF	TGTGCCAGCAGCTTGCCCTGGGGGGGAGAGACCCAGTACTTC
TRBV9	few	TRBJ1-2	-	CASSAGADSNYGYTF	TGTGCCAGCAGCGCAGGGGCCGACAGTAACTATGGCTACACCTTC
TRBV28	-	TRBJ2-1	TRBD2	CASRVGLAIYNEQFF	TGTGCCAGCAGAGTAGGACTAGCGATCTACAATGAGCAGTTCTTC
TRBV7-9	-	TRBJ2-2	-	CASSLGGSNTGELFF	TGTGCCAGCAGCTTGGGGGGTTCGAACACCGGGGAGCTGTTTTTT
TRBV27	-	TRBJ2-1	-	CASADGGSYNEQFF	TGTGCCAGCGCTGACGGGGGCTCCTACAATGAGCAGTTCTTC
TRBV6-1	-	TRBJ2-7	-	CASSRGAGRNYEQYF	TGTGCCAGCAGTCGGGGGGCGGGACGGAACTACGAGCAGTACTTC
TRBV5-4	-	TRBJ2-2	TRBD2	CASSLGTSGATGELFF	TGTGCCAGCAGCTTGGGGACTAGCGGGGCCACCGGGGAGCTGTTTTTT
TRBV11-3	-	TRBJ2-7	-	CASSLGAHLSQGPSEQYF	TGTGCCAGCAGCTTAGGGGCGCATCTCTCCCAGGGGCCAAGCGAGCAGTACTTC
TRBV19	-	TRBJ2-3	TRBD2	CASSPPTSGSHTDTQYF	TGTGCCAGTAGTCCCCCGACTAGCGGGAGCCACACAGATACGCAGTATTTT
TRBV29-1	-	TRBJ1-2	TRBD1	CSVEDRTGYTF	TGCAGCGTTGAAGATCGGACAGGGTACACCTTC
TRBV15	-	TRBJ2-7	-	CATSRDRGSLYEQYF	TGTGCCACCAGCAGAGACAGGGGATCCCTCTACGAGCAGTACTTC
TRBV6-4	-	TRBJ2-3	TRBD1	CASSDGTGHTDTQYF	TGTGCCAGCAGTGACGGGACAGGCCACACAGATACGCAGTATTTT
TRBV4-3	-	TRBJ2-5	-	CASSQDGGVETQYF	TGCGCCAGCAGCCAAGATGGAGGGGTGGAGACCCAGTACTTC
TRBV27	few	TRBJ2-1	-	CASSLSQGGDEQFF	TGTGCCAGCAGTTTATCGCAGGGCGGGGATGAGCAGTTCTTC